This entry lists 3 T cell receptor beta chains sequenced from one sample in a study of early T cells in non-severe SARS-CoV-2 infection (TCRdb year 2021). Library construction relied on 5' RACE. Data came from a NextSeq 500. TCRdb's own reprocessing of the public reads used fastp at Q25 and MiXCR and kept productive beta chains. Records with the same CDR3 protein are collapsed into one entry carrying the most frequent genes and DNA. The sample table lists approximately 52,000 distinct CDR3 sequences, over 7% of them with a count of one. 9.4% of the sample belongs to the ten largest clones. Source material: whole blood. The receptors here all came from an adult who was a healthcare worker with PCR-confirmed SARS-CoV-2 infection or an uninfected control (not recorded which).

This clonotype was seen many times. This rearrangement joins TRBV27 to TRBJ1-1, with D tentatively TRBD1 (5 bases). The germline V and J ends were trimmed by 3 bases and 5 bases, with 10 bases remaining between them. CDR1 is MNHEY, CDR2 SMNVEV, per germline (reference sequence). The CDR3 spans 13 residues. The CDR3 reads CASSLGGGTEAFF. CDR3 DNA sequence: TGTGCCAGCAGTTTGGGGGGAGGGACTGAAGCTTTCTTT.

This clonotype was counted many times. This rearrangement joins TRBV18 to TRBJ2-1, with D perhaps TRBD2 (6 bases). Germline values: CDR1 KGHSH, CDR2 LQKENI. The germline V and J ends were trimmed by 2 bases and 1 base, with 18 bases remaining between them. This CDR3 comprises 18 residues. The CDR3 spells CASSPGGVERKSYNEQFF. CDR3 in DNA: TGTGCCAGCTCACCAGGCGGGGTAGAACGCAAGTCCTACAATGAGCAGTTCTTC.

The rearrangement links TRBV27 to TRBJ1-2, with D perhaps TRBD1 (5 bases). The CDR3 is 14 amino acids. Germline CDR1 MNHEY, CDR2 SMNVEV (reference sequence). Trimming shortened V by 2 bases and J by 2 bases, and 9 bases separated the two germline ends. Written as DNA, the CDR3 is TGTGCCAGCAGTTTAGTTCCAGGGAACTATGGCTACACCTTC. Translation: CASSLVPGNYGYTF.